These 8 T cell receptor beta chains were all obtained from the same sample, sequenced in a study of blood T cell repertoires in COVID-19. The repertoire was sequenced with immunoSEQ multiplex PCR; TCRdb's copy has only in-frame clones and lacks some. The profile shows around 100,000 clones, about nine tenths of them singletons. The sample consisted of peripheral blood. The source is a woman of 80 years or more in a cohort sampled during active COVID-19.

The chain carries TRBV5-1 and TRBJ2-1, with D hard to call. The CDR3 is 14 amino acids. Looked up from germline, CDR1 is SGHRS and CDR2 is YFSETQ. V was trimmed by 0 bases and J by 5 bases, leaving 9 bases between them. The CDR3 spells CASSLERINNEQFF. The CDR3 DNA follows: TGCGCCAGCAGCTTGGAGAGGATCAACAATGAGCAGTTCTTC.

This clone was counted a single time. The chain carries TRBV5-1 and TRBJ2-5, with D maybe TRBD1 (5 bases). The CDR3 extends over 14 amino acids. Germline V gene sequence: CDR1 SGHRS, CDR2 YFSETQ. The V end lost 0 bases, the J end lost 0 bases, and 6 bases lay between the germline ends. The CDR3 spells CASSLGRDQETQYF. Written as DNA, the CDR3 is TGCGCCAGCAGCTTGGGCAGGGACCAAGAGACCCAGTACTTC.

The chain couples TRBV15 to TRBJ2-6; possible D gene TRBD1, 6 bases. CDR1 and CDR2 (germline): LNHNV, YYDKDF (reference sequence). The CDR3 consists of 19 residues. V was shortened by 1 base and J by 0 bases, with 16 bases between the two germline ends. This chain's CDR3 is CATSRGLVGRGSGANVLTF. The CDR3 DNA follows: TGTGCCACCAGCAGAGGTTTAGTAGGCAGGGGCTCTGGGGCCAACGTCCTGACTTTC.

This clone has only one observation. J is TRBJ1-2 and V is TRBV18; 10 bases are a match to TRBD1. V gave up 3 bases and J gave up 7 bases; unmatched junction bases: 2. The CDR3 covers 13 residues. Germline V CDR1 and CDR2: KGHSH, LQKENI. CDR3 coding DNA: TGTGCCAGCTCACCGGGGGACAGGGGTGGCTACACCTTC. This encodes CASSPGDRGGYTF.

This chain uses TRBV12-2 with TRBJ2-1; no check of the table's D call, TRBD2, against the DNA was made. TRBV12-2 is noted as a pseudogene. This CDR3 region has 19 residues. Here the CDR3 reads CASRLASELAGGLINEQFF. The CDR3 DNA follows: TGTGCAAGTCGCTTAGCGAGTGAACTAGCGGGGGGGCTCATTAATGAGCAGTTCTTC.

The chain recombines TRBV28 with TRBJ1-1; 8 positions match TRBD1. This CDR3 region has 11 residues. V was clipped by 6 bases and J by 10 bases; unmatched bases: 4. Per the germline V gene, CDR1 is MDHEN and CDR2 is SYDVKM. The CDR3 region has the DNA TGTGCCAGCAGGTCCACAGGGGGAGCTTTCTTT. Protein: CASRSTGGAFF.

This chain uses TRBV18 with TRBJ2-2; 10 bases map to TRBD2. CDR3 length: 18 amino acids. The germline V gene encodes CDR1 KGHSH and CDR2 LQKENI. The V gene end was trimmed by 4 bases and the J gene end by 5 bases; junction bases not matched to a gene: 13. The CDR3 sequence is CASSHSPFLAGETGELFF. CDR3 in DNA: TGTGCCAGCTCACACTCGCCGTTTCTAGCGGGGGAAACCGGGGAGCTGTTTTTT. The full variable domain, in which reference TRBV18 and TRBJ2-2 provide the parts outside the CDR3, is NAGVMQNPRHLVRRRGQEARLRCSPMKGHSHVYWYRQLPEEGLKFMVYLQKENIIDESGMPKERFSAEFPKEGPSILRIQQVVRGDSAAYFCASSHSPFLAGETGELFFGEGSRLTVL.

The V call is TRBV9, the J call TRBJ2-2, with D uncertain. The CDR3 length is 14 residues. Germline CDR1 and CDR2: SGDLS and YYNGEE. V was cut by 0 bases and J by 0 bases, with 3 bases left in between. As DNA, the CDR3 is TGTGCCAGCAGCGTAGCCGCGAACACCGGGGAGCTGTTTTTT. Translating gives CASSVAANTGELFF.